This is a list of T cell receptor beta chains from one sample in a study of human T cells and chemical hapten exposure. TCRdb redid the calling of the RACE reads with MiXCR, one entry per CDR3 protein. The sample has 150,000 to 200,000 distinct CDR3 sequences; roughly 15% are singletons. The specimen comprised whole blood, sampled in connection with sensitization to the hapten diphenylcyclopropenone (DPC). These receptors all stem from a woman younger than 45 with alopecia areata. Some clones in this sample may be carry-over from other donors' samples. Both conserved end residues are part of each CDR3. A D gene is named only where the DNA matches it firmly. The listing skips clone size in some rows; elsewhere it reads once, few, many or a size class.

clone size	V gene	D gene	J gene	CDR3 protein	CDR3 DNA
few	TRBV7-2	-	TRBJ1-2	CASSLVTGNDGYTF	TGTGCCAGCAGCTTAGTTACAGGGAATGATGGCTACACCTTC
few	TRBV6-2/TRBV6-3	TRBD1	TRBJ1-5	CASSYSFRDSGQHF	TGTGCCAGCAGTTACTCCTTCCGGGACAGCGGGCAGCATTTT
few	TRBV19	-	TRBJ1-2	CASESPQAIGYTF	TGTGCCAGTGAATCCCCTCAGGCTATAGGCTACACCTTC
-	TRBV2	-	TRBJ1-1	CASMVDRKMNTEAFF	TGTGCCAGCATGGTGGACAGAAAGATGAACACTGAAGCTTTCTTT
many	TRBV6-1	TRBD1	TRBJ1-5	CASEGGQPDQPQHF	TGTGCCAGCGAAGGGGGCCAGCCTGATCAGCCCCAGCATTTT
-	TRBV20-1	TRBD2	TRBJ2-3	CSARPGLAGGGGGDTQYF	TGCAGTGCTAGACCGGGACTAGCGGGAGGCGGCGGAGGAGATACGCAGTATTTT
few	TRBV7-2	TRBD1	TRBJ1-6	CASSPRTGSNSPLHF	TGTGCCAGCAGCCCGCGGACAGGGAGCAATTCACCCCTCCACTTT
few	TRBV18	-	TRBJ2-7	CASSPPGLGGEQYF	TGTGCCAGCTCACCTCCGGGTCTGGGCGGAGAGCAGTACTTC
few	TRBV2	-	TRBJ2-7	CASTVVSLEQYF	TGTGCCAGCACAGTGGTTTCCCTCGAGCAGTACTTC
few	TRBV6-2/TRBV6-3	-	TRBJ2-1	CASRTGTGFDGHNEQFF	TGTGCCAGCAGAACCGGAACAGGGTTTGATGGGCATAATGAGCAGTTCTTC
-	TRBV19	TRBD1	TRBJ2-7	CASSTWDRGGEQYF	TGTGCCAGTAGTACGTGGGACAGGGGGGGCGAGCAGTACTTC
many	TRBV5-1	TRBD1	TRBJ2-7	CASSRTGPSEQYF	TGCGCCAGCAGCCGGACAGGGCCATCCGAGCAGTACTTC
few	TRBV2	TRBD1	TRBJ1-4	CASSRDSPNEKLFF	TGTGCCAGCAGTCGGGACAGTCCTAATGAAAAACTGTTTTTT
many	TRBV7-2	TRBD1	TRBJ1-1	CASSPSQGGTEAFF	TGTGCCAGCAGCCCGTCGCAGGGGGGCACTGAAGCTTTCTTT
-	TRBV20-1	-	TRBJ2-7	CRARDLARGNEQYF	TGCAGAGCTAGAGATTTGGCCAGGGGTAACGAGCAGTACTTC
-	TRBV20-1	-	TRBJ2-5	CSARLNPGETQYF	TGCAGTGCTAGGTTGAACCCGGGGGAGACCCAGTACTTC
-	TRBV7-3	TRBD1	TRBJ2-2	CASSRQGGDTGELFF	TGTGCCAGCAGTAGACAGGGGGGAGACACCGGGGAGCTGTTTTTT
few	TRBV7-3	TRBD1	TRBJ1-1	CASKQAGTGEAFF	TGTGCCAGCAAACAAGCCGGGACAGGAGAAGCTTTCTTT
few	TRBV6-5	-	TRBJ2-5	CASSYGIRGEETQYF	TGTGCCAGCAGTTACGGGATCCGAGGGGAAGAGACCCAGTACTTC
many	TRBV7-6	-	TRBJ1-4	CASRVGPGTEKLFF	TGTGCCAGCAGGGTGGGCCCGGGTACCGAAAAACTGTTTTTT
-	TRBV7-2	-	TRBJ1-2	CASSYSPQYGYTF	TGTGCCAGCAGCTATAGCCCCCAATATGGCTACACCTTC